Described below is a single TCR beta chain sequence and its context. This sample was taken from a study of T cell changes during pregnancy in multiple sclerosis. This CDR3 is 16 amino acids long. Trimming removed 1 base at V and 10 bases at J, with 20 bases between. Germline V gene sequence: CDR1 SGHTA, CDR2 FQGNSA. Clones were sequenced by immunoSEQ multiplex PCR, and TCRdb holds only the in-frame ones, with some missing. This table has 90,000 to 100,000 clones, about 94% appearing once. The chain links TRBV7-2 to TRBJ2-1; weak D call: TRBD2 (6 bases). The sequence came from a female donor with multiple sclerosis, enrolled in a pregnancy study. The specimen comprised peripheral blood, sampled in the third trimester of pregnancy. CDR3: CASSLVSRGLSGEQFF. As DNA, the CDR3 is TGTGCCAGCAGCTTAGTGAGTCGGGGACTCTCAGGGGAGCAGTTCTTC.